This TCR beta chain was profiled in a study of CD4+ T cells in melanoma. The germline V gene has CDR1 SEHNR and CDR2 FQNEAQ (reference sequence). With V trimmed by 5 bases and J by 6 bases, 10 bases remained unmatched. The CDR3 length is 16 residues. This table comes from immunoSEQ multiplex PCR, and its TCRdb copy is limited to in-frame clones, with some not included. This table has some 47,000 clones, 80% to 90% appearing once. The TCR originated in a human donor with melanoma. The genes are TRBV7-9 and TRBJ2-1, with 10 bases identical to TRBD1. Sequenced material: peripheral blood. In DNA form, the CDR3 reads TGTGCCAGCAGCACCCCCCGGACAGGGGGGACCAATGAGCAGTTCTTC. This translates into CASSTPRTGGTNEQFF.